These 7 T cell receptor beta chains share one sample of origin, sequenced in a study of Graves' ophthalmopathy and Graves' hyperthyroidism. Amplification of the TCR beta CDR3 regions used RNA transcripts (as template). Amplification began with first-round RT-PCR using HTBI primers, then second-round multiplex PCR was performed. TCRdb independently ran MiXCR on the multiplex PCR reads; one entry per CDR3 protein. Among a few hundred thousand distinct CDR3 sequences listed, about a sixth were seen once. The sequenced sample was peripheral blood. The receptors come from an adult woman with stable Graves' hyperthyroidism.

This clonotype occurred a few times. The V gene is TRBV24-1, the J gene TRBJ2-2, with D hard to call. The V gene's germline CDR1 is KGHDR and CDR2 SFDVKD. The CDR3 is 15 residues long. Trimming removed 3 bases at V and 0 bases at J, with 7 bases between. CDR3 residues: CATSDDRANTGELFF. CDR3 sequence (DNA): TGTGCCACCAGTGATGATAGGGCGAACACCGGGGAGCTGTTTTTT.

A few counts support this clonotype. The chain recombines TRBV4-3 with TRBJ2-2; D gene uncertain. The germline V and J ends were trimmed by 0 bases and 9 bases, with 8 bases remaining between them. Germline loops: CDR1 LGHNA, CDR2 YSLEER. This CDR3 has 13 residues. CDR3 sequence reads: CASSQEAPRELFF. CDR3 nucleotide sequence: TGCGCCAGCAGCCAAGAGGCGCCCCGGGAGCTGTTTTTT.

V and J are TRBV7-8 and TRBJ1-1, with TRBD1 identical over 8 bases. In germline, CDR1 is SGHVS, CDR2 FQNEAQ. The CDR3 runs to 15 residues. J gave up 0 bases and V 5 bases, and 5 bases lay outside the gene matches. The CDR3 nucleotides are TGTGCCAGCAGCGCGCGACAGGGGCTGAACACTGAAGCTTTCTTT. Translated, it gives CASSARQGLNTEAFF.

This clonotype was seen a few times. The rearrangement links TRBV12-3 or TRBV12-4 to TRBJ2-2, with 12 positions matching TRBD2. V dropped 6 bases and J dropped 3; count of bases not matched to a gene: 8. CDR3 length equals 17 residues. CDR3 sequence (DNA): TGTGCCAGCAGGGCACACAGACTAGCGGGAGACACCGGGGAGCTGTTTTTT. Translation: CASRAHRLAGDTGELFF.

The chain has TRBV18 and TRBJ2-7; D is uncertain. The CDR3 is made up of 13 amino acids. The germline V gene encodes CDR1 KGHSH and CDR2 LQKENI. Trimming removed 2 bases at V and 2 bases at J, with 7 bases between. The CDR3 region is CASSPNTAYEQYF. For the CDR3, the DNA is TGTGCCAGCTCACCAAACACAGCCTACGAGCAGTACTTC. Using reference TRBV18 and TRBJ2-7 for the parts outside the CDR3, the full variable domain is NAGVMQNPRHLVRRRGQEARLRCSPMKGHSHVYWYRQLPEEGLKFMVYLQKENIIDESGMPKERFSAEFPKEGPSILRIQQVVRGDSAAYFCASSPNTAYEQYFGPGTRLTVT.

This clonotype was picked up a small number of times. One base away lies a much larger clone, so this may be a sequencing read error. The chain uses TRBV19 and TRBJ2-7; D is perhaps TRBD2 (5 bases). Germline values: CDR1 LNHDA, CDR2 SQIVND (reference sequence). The V gene lost 5 bases and the J gene lost 4 bases, with 18 bases spanning the gap. The length of the CDR3 is 15 residues. The CDR3 is CASSYGDLSFYEQYF. The DNA of the CDR3 is TGTGCCAGTAGTTACGGGGATCTTTCATTTTACGAGCAGTACTTC.

This clonotype was picked up many times. V is TRBV2 and J is TRBJ1-2; 7 positions agree with TRBD1. From germline, CDR1 is SNHLY and CDR2 FYNNEI. CDR3 length: 15 amino acids. J lost 2 bases, V lost 6 bases, and 9 bases had no gene match. The CDR3 loop reads CASRNEAGQNYGYTF. Here the CDR3 DNA reads TGTGCCAGCAGGAATGAGGCGGGACAGAACTATGGCTACACCTTC.